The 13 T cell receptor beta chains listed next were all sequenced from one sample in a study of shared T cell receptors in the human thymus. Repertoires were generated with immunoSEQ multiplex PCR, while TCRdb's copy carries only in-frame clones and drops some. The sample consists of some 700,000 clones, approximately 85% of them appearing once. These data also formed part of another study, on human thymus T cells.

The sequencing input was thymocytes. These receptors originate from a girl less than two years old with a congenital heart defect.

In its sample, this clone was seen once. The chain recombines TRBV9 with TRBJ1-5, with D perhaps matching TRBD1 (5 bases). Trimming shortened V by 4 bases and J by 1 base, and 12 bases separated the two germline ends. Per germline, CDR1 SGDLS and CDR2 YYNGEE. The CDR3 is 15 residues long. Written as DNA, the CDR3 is TGTGCCAGCAGCCCGCAGGGCTCAAGCAATCAGCCCCAGCATTTT. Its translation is CASSPQGSSNQPQHF.

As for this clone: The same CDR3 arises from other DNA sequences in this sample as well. The CDR3 coding sequence is TGTGCCAGCAGCCTCCGCGGTACCTACGAGCAGTACTTC. Amino acids: CASSLRGTYEQYF. This chain connects TRBV6-5 to TRBJ2-7; D not certain. Trimming shortened V by 6 bases and J by 2 bases, and 11 bases separated the two germline ends. The length of the CDR3 is 13 residues. Germline loops: CDR1 MNHEY, CDR2 SVGAGI.

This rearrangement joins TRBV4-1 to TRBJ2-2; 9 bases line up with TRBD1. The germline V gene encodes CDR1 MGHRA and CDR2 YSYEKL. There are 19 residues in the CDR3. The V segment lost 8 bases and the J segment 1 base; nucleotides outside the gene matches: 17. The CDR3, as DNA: TGCGCCAGCGCACGATCCCGGGACAGGGTCAGGGAGAACACCGGGGAGCTGTTTTTT. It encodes CASARSRDRVRENTGELFF.

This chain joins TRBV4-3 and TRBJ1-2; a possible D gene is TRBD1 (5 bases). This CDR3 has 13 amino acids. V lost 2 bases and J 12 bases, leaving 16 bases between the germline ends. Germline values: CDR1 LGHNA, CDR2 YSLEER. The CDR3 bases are TGCGCCAGCAGCCAATTCGGGGGGACCAGGAACACCTTC. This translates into CASSQFGGTRNTF.

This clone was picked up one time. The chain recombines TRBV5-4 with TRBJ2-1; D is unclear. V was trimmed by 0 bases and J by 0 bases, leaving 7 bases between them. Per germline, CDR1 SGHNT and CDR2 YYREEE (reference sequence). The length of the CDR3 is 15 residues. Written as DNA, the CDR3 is TGTGCCAGCAGCTTGGACCAGTCCTCCTACAATGAGCAGTTCTTC. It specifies CASSLDQSSYNEQFF.

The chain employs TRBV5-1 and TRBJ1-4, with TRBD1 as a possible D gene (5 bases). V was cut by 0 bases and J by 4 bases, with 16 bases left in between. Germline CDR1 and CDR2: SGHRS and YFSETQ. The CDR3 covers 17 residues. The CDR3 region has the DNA TGCGCCAGCAGCTTGGGAGGTAGGGGATGGCGTAATGAAAAACTGTTTTTT. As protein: CASSLGGRGWRNEKLFF. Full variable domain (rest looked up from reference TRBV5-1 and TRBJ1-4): KAGVTQTPRYLIKTRGQQVTLSCSPISGHRSVSWYQQTPGQGLQFLFEYFSETQRNKGNFPGRFSGRQFSNSRSEMNVSTLELGDSALYLCASSLGGRGWRNEKLFFGSGTQLSVL.

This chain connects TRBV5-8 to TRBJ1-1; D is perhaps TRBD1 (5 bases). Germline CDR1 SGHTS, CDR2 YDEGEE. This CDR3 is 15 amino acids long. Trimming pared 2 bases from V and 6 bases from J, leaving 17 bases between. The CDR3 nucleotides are TGTGCCAGCAGCTTTGGCTTTAAGGGGTGGGCTGAAGCTTTCTTT. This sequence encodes CASSFGFKGWAEAFF.

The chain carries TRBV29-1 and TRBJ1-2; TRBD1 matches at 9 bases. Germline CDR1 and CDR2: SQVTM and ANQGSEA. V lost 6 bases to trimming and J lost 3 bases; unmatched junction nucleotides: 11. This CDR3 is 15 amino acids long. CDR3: CSVLTGGGLDYGYTF. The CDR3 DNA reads TGCAGCGTCCTGACAGGGGGGGGCTTAGACTATGGCTACACCTTC.

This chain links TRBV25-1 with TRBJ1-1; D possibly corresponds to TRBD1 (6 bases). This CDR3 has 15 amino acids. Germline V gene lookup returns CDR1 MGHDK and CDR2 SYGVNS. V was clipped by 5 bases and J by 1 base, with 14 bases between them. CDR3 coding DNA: TGTGCCAGCAGTTTGGGGGCCGGATCGAACACTGAAGCTTTCTTT. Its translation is CASSLGAGSNTEAFF.

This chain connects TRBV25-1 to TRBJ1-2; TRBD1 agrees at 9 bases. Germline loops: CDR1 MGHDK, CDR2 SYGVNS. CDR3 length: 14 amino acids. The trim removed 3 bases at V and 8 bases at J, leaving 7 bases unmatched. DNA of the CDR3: TGTGCCAGCAGTGATGGTGGGACAGGGTGGGGCTACACCTTC. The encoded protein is CASSDGGTGWGYTF.

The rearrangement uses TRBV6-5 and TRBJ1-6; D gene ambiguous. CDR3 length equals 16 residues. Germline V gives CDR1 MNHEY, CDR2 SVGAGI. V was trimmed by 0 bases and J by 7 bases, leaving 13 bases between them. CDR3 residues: CASSYSSPGQNSPLHF. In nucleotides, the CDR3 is TGTGCCAGCAGTTACTCTTCCCCGGGTCAGAATTCACCCCTCCACTTT.

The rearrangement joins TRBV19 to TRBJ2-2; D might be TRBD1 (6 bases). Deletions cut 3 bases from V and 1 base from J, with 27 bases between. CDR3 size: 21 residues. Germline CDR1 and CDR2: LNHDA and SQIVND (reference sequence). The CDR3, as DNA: TGTGCCAGTAGTATCCCCCCTAGATCAACAGGGCTTCGGGGGAACACCGGGGAGCTGTTTTTT. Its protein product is CASSIPPRSTGLRGNTGELFF.

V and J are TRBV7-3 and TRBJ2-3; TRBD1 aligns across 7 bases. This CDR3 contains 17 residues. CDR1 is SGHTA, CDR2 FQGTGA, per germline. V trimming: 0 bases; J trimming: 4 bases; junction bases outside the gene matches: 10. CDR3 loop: CASSLTSRLGGADTQYF. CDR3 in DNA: TGTGCCAGCAGCTTAACGTCTCGGCTAGGGGGCGCAGATACGCAGTATTTT.